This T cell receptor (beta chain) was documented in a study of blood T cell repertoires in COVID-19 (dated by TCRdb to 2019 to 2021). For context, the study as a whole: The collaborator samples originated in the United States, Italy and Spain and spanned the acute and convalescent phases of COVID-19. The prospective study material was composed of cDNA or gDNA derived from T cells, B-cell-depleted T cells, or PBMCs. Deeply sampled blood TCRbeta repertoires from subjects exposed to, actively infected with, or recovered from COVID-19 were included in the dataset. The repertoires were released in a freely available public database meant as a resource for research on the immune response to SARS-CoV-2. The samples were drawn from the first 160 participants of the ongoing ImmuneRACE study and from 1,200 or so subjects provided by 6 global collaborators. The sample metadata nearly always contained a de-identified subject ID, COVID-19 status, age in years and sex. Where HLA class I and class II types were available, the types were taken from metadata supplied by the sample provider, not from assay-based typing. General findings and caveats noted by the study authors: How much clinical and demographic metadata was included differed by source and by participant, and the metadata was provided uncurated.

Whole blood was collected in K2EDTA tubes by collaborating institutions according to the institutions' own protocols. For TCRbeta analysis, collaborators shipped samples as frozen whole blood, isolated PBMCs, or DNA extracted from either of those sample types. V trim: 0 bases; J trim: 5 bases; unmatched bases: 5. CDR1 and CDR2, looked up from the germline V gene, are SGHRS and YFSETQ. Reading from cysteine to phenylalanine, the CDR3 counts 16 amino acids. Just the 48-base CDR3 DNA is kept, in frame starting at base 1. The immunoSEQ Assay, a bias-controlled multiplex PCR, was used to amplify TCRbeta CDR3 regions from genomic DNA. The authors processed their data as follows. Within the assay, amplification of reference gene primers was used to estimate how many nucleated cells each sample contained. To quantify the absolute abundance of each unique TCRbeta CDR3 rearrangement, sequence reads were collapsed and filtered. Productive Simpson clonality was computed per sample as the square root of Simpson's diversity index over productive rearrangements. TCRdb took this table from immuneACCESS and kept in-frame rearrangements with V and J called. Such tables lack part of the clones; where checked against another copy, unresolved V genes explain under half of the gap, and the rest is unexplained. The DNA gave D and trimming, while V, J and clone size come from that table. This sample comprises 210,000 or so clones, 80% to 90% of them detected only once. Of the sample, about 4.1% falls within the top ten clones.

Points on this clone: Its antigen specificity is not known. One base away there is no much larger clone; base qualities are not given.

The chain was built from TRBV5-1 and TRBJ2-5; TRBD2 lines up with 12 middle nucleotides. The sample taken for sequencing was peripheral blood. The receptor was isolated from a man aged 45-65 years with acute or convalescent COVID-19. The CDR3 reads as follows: CASSLASGGAGETQYF. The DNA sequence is TGCGCCAGCAGCTTGGCTAGCGGGGGGGCCGGGGAGACCCAGTACTTC.